This T cell receptor beta chain was recorded in a study of a mutant IDH1 vaccine in newly diagnosed glioma. For the study at large: Former treatment meant radiotherapy, temozolomide, or both; the majority had gotten both.

As for time point: week 35, safety follow-up. Each dose of the vaccine consisted of 300 ug of mutant IDH1 20-mer peptide, with topical imiquimod. Comment on this clone: Its antigen remains unidentified.

Germline V gene sequence: CDR1 LNHDA, CDR2 SQIVND (reference sequence). After removal of 5 bases from V and 0 bases from J, the junction contained 7 bases not matched to a gene. This CDR3 is 15 amino acids long. Profiled with immunoSEQ multiplex PCR; TCRdb holds only in-frame clones, not every one. Of 60,000 or so clones listed, around 84% were seen once; the top ten hold roughly 4.5%. The clonotype comes from a man aged 25 to 45 with glioma. The V and J genes are TRBV19 and TRBJ2-7; 7 positions match TRBD1. Sample: PBMCs, taken from a glioma patient whose treatment included an IDH1 peptide vaccine. The CDR3 DNA reads as TGTGCCAGTAGTTACCGACCAGGGGGCTCCTACGAGCAGTACTTC. Its translation is CASSYRPGGSYEQYF.